Below, 20 T cell receptor beta chains from the same sample are listed, as sequenced in a study of control samples from healthy donors and cancer patients (dated by TCRdb to about 2020). Libraries were made using the immunoSEQ multiplex PCR assay. In TCRdb, the immuneACCESS table is reduced to in-frame sequences with V and J assigned. These tables do not hold every clone; where another copy was compared, an unresolved V gene accounts for under half, and the others remain unexplained. This sample comprises approximately 100,000 clones, about nine tenths of them detected only once. 4% to 4.5% of the sample lies in the top ten. Specimen: blood. The receptors were gathered from a human donor in good health. The donor label of this sample is uncertain.

V usage is TRBV6-5 and J usage is TRBJ1-2; the D gene is possibly TRBD1 (5 bases). The germline V gene encodes CDR1 MNHEY and CDR2 SVGAGI. The CDR3 consists of 14 residues. V lost 6 bases and J lost 8, with 19 bases in between. In DNA form, the CDR3 reads TGTGCCAGCAGCAAGTTTGGGGTGGGACGGGGCTACACCTTC. Amino acid sequence: CASSKFGVGRGYTF.

This chain joins TRBV30 and TRBJ1-1; no firm D call. From germline, CDR1 is GTSNPN and CDR2 SVGIG (reference sequence). The CDR3 extends over 12 amino acids. Trimming left V 2 bases short and J 1 base short, with 5 bases between. CDR3 in DNA: TGTGCCTGGAGTCCCAGGAACACTGAAGCTTTCTTT. Residues: CAWSPRNTEAFF.

The chain recombines TRBV12-5 with TRBJ1-6; 9 nucleotides agree with TRBD1. The CDR3 runs 14 residues. CDR1 and CDR2 (germline): LGHNT, FRNRAP. V dropped 6 bases and J dropped 10; count of bases not matched to a gene: 7. CDR3 DNA sequence: TGTGCTAGTGGAACCGGGACAGGGTACTCACCCCTCCACTTT. Translated, it gives CASGTGTGYSPLHF. The full variable domain, its missing parts supplied by reference TRBV12-5 and TRBJ1-6, is DARVTQTPRHKVTEMGQEVTMRCQPILGHNTVFWYRQTMMQGLELLAYFRNRAPLDDSGMPKDRFSAEMPDATLATLKIQPSEPRDSAVYFCASGTGTGYSPLHFGNGTRLTVT.

The chain carries TRBV5-5 and TRBJ2-7; the D call may be TRBD1 or TRBD2 (5 bases each). CDR1 and CDR2 from the germline V gene are SGHKS and YYEKEE (reference sequence). V was trimmed by 4 bases and J by 4 bases, leaving 12 bases between them. This CDR3 has 13 amino acids. CDR3 protein: CASSRLGTYEQYF. CDR3 bases: TGTGCCAGCAGCCGACTCGGGACGTACGAGCAGTACTTC.

The chain couples TRBV6-5 to TRBJ2-7; D is ambiguous. V was trimmed by 6 bases and J by 6 bases, leaving 9 bases between them. The CDR3 extends over 11 amino acids. CDR1 is MNHEY, CDR2 SVGAGI, per germline. CDR3 in amino acids: CASSFFGEQYF. Here the CDR3 DNA reads TGTGCCAGCAGCTTCTTTGGCGAGCAGTACTTC.

V usage is TRBV25-1 and J usage is TRBJ1-4; D may be TRBD1 (6 bases). The V end was cut by 6 bases, the J end by 7 bases, with 12 bases between. CDR1 and CDR2 from the germline V gene are MGHDK and SYGVNS. The CDR3 covers 13 residues. CDR3 protein: CASRGGPIEKLFF. The CDR3 DNA reads as TGTGCCAGCAGAGGGGGACCTATTGAAAAACTGTTTTTT. Filled out from reference TRBV25-1 and TRBJ1-4, the complete variable domain reads EADIYQTPRYLVIGTGKKITLECSQTMGHDKMYWYQQDPGMELHLIHYSYGVNSTEKGDLSSESTVSRIRTEHFPLTLESARPSHTSQYLCASRGGPIEKLFFGSGTQLSVL.

This clone was seen a single time. In DNA, the CDR3 is TGTGCCAGCCCCGACTTAGTGGGACGCCTCTCAAAGCCCCAGCATTTT. Its translation: CASPDLVGRLSKPQHF. This sequence joins TRBV12-1 and TRBJ1-5. TRBV12-1 is assigned pseudogene status. This CDR3 has 16 residues.

The chain is built from TRBV14 and TRBJ1-5; the D gene is possibly TRBD1 (6 bases). The CDR3 is made up of 15 amino acids. V was shortened by 0 bases and J by 4 bases, with 10 bases between the two germline ends. Germline V gene lookup returns CDR1 SGHDN and CDR2 FVKESK. The DNA for the CDR3 is TGTGCCAGCAGCCAAGATTACAGGGATAATCAGCCCCAGCATTTT. Translating it yields CASSQDYRDNQPQHF.

The J gene is TRBJ1-1, the V gene TRBV27; D uncertain. Per germline, CDR1 MNHEY and CDR2 SMNVEV (reference sequence). CDR3 length equals 15 residues. V lost 5 bases, J lost 1 base, and 14 bases lay in between. The DNA of the CDR3 is TGTGCCAGCAGTCGGATATCCCGAGGGAACACTGAAGCTTTCTTT. Translation gives CASSRISRGNTEAFF.

In this sample, this clone turned up once. CDR3 DNA sequence: TGTGCCAGCAGCGGTGACAGGGTCGGGTCCTGGGGCTACACCTTC. It encodes CASSGDRVGSWGYTF. The J gene is TRBJ1-2, the V gene TRBV7-9; 7 positions match TRBD1. Germline CDR1 and CDR2: SEHNR and FQNEAQ (reference sequence). V trimming: 5 bases; J trimming: 8 bases; junction bases outside the gene matches: 14. The CDR3 covers 15 residues.

The V gene is TRBV5-6, the J gene TRBJ1-6; D not resolved. The CDR3 runs 17 residues. Germline values: CDR1 SGHDT, CDR2 YYEEEE. The ends were cut back, 0 bases at V and 6 bases at J, with 16 bases in the middle. The CDR3 bases are TGTGCCAGCAGCTTGGGGCCGTCGAAACACCTTAATTCACCCCTCCACTTT. Its protein product is CASSLGPSKHLNSPLHF.

The rearrangement uses TRBV30 and TRBJ1-2; tentative D call: TRBD1 (6 bases). V was cut by 0 bases and J by 4 bases, with 15 bases left in between. This CDR3 has 15 amino acids. Germline V gives CDR1 GTSNPN, CDR2 SVGIG (reference sequence). The CDR3 nucleotides read TGTGCCTGGAGTGTACCGACAGGACGGGGCTATGGCTACACCTTC. Encoded protein: CAWSVPTGRGYGYTF.

The chain recombines TRBV30 with TRBJ2-5, with TRBD1 matching 7 bases. Trimming took 3 bases from V and 4 from J; bases not matched to a gene: 11. CDR3 size: 15 residues. Germline V gene sequence: CDR1 GTSNPN, CDR2 SVGIG (reference sequence). The CDR3 DNA is TGTGCCTGGAGGACAGGGATAGGTGCGGGAGAGACCCAGTACTTC. It translates to CAWRTGIGAGETQYF.

J is TRBJ2-2 and V is TRBV7-2; perhaps TRBD2 as D (5 bases). Trimming removed 5 bases from V and 5 bases from J, with 15 bases in between. The CDR3 has 15 residues. Germline loops: CDR1 SGHTA, CDR2 FQGNSA. The DNA for the CDR3 is TGTGCCAGCAGCCGCGCGAGGGTCCGGACCGGGGAGCTGTTTTTT. It yields the protein CASSRARVRTGELFF.

The chain has TRBV6-5 and TRBJ1-5, with 8 bases identical to TRBD1. Germline loops: CDR1 MNHEY, CDR2 SVGAGI. Trimming cost V 6 bases and J 4 bases; bases outside gene matches: 5. The CDR3 spans 14 residues. CDR3 protein: CASRRDRLNQPQHF. The CDR3 region has the DNA TGTGCCAGCAGGAGGGACAGGCTAAATCAGCCCCAGCATTTT.

The chain couples TRBV7-9 to TRBJ2-1; tentative D call: TRBD2 (5 bases). The CDR3 extends over 14 amino acids. Per the germline V gene, CDR1 is SEHNR and CDR2 is FQNEAQ (reference sequence). V gave up 5 bases and J gave up 7 bases, with 15 bases separating them. CDR3: CASSLSAGVNEQFF. CDR3 sequence (DNA): TGTGCCAGCAGCCTCTCGGCGGGCGTGAATGAGCAGTTCTTC. Full variable domain (rest looked up from reference TRBV7-9 and TRBJ2-1): DTGVSQNPRHKITKRGQNVTFRCDPISEHNRLYWYRQTLGQGPEFLTYFQNEAQLEKSRLLSDRFSAERPKGSFSTLEIQRTEQGDSAMYLCASSLSAGVNEQFFGPGTRLTVL.

This sequence joins TRBV4-1 and TRBJ1-1; maybe TRBD1 (5 bases). V gave up 4 bases and J gave up 5 bases, with 11 bases separating them. The CDR3 spans 13 residues. CDR1 and CDR2 (germline): MGHRA, YSYEKL. The CDR3 DNA is TGCGCCAGCAGCCCCCGGGACGAGACTGAAGCTTTCTTT. Translating it yields CASSPRDETEAFF.

This clone was detected once. This chain uses TRBV7-8 with TRBJ2-1; 8 nucleotides line up with TRBD1. This CDR3 is built from 14 residues. Looked up from germline, CDR1 is SGHVS and CDR2 is FQNEAQ. With V trimmed by 4 bases and J by 6 bases, 5 bases remained unmatched. The CDR3: CASSSGQGGNEQFF. As DNA, the CDR3 is TGTGCCAGCAGCTCCGGACAGGGCGGCAATGAGCAGTTCTTC.

This chain joins TRBV12-3 or TRBV12-4 and TRBJ1-3, with D tentatively TRBD1 (5 bases). The V end lost 7 bases, the J end lost 8 bases, and 12 bases lay between the germline ends. The CDR3 loop spans 12 amino acids. The CDR3 sequence: CASTSPGDTIYF. DNA of the CDR3: TGTGCCAGCACCTCCCCGGGGGACACCATATATTTT.

This chain uses TRBV28 with TRBJ1-5; D is unclear. V gave up 6 bases and J gave up 3 bases, with 6 bases separating them. This CDR3 has 12 amino acids. CDR1 and CDR2 from the germline V gene are MDHEN and SYDVKM. The CDR3 reads CASSRLNQPQHF. The CDR3 nucleotides are TGTGCCAGCAGCCGACTCAATCAGCCCCAGCATTTT.